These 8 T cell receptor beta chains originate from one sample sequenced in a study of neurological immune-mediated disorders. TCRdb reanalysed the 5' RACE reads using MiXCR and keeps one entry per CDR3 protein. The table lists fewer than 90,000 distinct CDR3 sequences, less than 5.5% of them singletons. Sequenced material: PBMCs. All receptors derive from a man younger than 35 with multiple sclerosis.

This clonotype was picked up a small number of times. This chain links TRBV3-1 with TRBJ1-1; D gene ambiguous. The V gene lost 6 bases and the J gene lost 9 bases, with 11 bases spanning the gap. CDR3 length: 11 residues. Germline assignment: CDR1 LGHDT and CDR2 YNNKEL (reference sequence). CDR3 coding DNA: TGTGCCAGCAGAAAGGCGAGTAAAGCTTTCTTT. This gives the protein CASRKASKAFF.

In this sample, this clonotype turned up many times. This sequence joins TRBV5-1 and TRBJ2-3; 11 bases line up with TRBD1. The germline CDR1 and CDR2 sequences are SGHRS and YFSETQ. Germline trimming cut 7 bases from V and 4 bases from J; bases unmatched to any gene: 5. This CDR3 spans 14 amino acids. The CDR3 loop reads CASAGTGGSDTQYF. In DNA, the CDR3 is TGCGCCAGCGCGGGGACAGGGGGTTCAGATACGCAGTATTTT.

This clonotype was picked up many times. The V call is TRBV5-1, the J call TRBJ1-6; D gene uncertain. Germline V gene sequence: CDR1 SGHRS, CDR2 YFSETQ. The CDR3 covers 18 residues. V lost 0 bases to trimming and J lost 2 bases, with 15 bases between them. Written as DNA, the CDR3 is TGCGCCAGCAGCTTGGTTCCAGAAACCGTCGCCTATAATTCACCCCTCCACTTT. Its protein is CASSLVPETVAYNSPLHF.

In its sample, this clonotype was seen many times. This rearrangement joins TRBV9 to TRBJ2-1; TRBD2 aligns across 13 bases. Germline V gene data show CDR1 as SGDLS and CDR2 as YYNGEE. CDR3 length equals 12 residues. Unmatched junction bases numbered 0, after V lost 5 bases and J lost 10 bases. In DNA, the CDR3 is TGTGCCAGCAGGGGACTAGCGGGAGAGCAGTTCTTC. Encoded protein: CASRGLAGEQFF.

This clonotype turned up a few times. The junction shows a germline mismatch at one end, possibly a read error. CDR3 nucleotides: TGCAGTGCTAGAGGCCCCGGGGTGAACAATCAGCCCCAGAATTTT. Residues: CSARGPGVNNQPQNF. The chain links TRBV20-1 to TRBJ1-5; D is unresolved. The CDR3 runs 15 residues. Germline V gene lookup returns CDR1 DFQATT and CDR2 SNEGSKA (reference sequence).

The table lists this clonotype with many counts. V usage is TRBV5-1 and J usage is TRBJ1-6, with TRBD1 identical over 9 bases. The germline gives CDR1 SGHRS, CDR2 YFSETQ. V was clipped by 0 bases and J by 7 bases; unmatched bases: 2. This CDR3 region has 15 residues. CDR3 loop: CASSLAGTGNSPLHF. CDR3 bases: TGCGCCAGCAGCTTGGCCGGGACAGGGAATTCACCCCTCCACTTT.

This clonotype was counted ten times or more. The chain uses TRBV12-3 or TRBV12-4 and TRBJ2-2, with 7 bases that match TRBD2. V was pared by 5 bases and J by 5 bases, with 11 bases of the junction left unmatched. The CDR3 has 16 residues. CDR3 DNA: TGTGCCAGCAGTCCATTCGGGACGGGGGGAACCGGGGAGCTGTTTTTT. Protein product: CASSPFGTGGTGELFF.

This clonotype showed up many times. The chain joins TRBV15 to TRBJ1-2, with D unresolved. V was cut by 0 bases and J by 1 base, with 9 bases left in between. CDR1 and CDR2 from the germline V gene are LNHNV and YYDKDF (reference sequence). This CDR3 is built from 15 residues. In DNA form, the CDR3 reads TGTGCCACCAGCAGAGATAAAGGGTTTAACTATGGCTACACCTTC. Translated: CATSRDKGFNYGYTF.